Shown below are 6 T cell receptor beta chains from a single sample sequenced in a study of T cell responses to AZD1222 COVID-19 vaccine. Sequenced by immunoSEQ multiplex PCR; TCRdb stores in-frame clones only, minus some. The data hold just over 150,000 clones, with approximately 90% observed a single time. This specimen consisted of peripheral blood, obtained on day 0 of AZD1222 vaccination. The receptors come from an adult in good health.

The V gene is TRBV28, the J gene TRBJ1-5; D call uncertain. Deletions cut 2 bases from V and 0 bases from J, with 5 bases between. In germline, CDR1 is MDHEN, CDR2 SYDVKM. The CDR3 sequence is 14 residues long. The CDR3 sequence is CASSLGRSNQPQHF. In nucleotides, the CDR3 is TGTGCCAGCAGTTTAGGCCGTAGCAATCAGCCCCAGCATTTT. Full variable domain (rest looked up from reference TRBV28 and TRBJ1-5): DVKVTQSSRYLVKRTGEKVFLECVQDMDHENMFWYRQDPGLGLRLIYFSYDVKMKEKGDIPEGYSVSREKKERFSLILESASTNQTSMYLCASSLGRSNQPQHFGDGTRLSIL.

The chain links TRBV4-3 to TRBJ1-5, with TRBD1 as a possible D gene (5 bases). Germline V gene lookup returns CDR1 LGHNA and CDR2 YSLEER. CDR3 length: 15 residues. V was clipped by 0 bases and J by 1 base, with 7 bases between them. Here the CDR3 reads CASSQDAGSNQPQHF. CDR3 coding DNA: TGCGCCAGCAGCCAAGATGCAGGGAGCAATCAGCCCCAGCATTTT.

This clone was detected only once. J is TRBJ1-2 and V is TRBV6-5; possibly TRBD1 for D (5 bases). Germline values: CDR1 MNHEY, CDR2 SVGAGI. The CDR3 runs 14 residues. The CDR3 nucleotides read TGTGCGACCCTCCGGGACCCTAAAAGATCTGGCTACACCTTC. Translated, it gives CATLRDPKRSGYTF.

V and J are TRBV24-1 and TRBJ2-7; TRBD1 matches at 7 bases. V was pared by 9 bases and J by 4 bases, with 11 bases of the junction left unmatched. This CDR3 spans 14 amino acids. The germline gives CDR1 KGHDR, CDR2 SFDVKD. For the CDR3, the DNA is TGTGCCACCGGAGAAACGGGACAGCCGTACGAGCAGTACTTC. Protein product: CATGETGQPYEQYF.

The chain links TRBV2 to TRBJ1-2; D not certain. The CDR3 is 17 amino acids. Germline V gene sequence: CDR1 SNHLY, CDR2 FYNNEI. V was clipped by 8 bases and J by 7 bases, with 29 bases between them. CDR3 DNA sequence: TGTGCCAGCCGCAGGCCCTTAAAGGGCCCCCGTGGCGGTGGCTACACCTTC. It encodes CASRRPLKGPRGGGYTF.

The CDR3 region has the DNA TGTGCCACCTATTACCAGGGCGGCACCGGGGAGCTGTTTTTT. Residues: CATYYQGGTGELFF. This rearrangement joins TRBV28 to TRBJ2-2, with D tentatively TRBD1 (5 bases). Trimming pared 10 bases from V and 4 bases from J, leaving 16 bases between. This CDR3 is built from 14 residues. In germline, CDR1 is MDHEN, CDR2 SYDVKM. Variable domain in full (rest from reference TRBV28 and TRBJ2-2): DVKVTQSSRYLVKRTGEKVFLECVQDMDHENMFWYRQDPGLGLRLIYFSYDVKMKEKGDIPEGYSVSREKKERFSLILESASTNQTSMYLCATYYQGGTGELFFGEGSRLTVL.